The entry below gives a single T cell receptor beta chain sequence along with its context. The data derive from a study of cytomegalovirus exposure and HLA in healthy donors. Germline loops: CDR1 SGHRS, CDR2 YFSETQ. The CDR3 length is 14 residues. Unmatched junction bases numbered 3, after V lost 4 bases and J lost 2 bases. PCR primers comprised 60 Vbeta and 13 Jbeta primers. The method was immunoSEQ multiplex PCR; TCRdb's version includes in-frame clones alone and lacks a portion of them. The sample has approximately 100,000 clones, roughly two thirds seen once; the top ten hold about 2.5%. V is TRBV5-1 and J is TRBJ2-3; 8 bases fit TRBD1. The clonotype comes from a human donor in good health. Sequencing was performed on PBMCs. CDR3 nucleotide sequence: TGCGCCAGCAGCAGACAGGGGTACACAGATACGCAGTATTTT. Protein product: CASSRQGYTDTQYF.